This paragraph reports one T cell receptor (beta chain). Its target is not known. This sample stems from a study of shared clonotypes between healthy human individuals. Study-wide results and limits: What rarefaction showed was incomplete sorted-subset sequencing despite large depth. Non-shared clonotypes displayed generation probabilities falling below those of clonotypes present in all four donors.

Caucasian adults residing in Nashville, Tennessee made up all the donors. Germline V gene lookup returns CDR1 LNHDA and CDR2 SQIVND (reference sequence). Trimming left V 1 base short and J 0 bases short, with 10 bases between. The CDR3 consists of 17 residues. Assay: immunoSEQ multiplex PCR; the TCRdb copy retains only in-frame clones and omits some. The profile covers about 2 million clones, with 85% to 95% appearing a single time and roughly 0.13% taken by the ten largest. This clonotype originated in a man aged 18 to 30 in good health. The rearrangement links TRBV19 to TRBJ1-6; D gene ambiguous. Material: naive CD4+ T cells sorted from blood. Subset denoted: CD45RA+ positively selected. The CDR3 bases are TGTGCCAGTAGTATAGGGCGCCTAAGCTCCTATAATTCACCCCTCCACTTT. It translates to CASSIGRLSSYNSPLHF.